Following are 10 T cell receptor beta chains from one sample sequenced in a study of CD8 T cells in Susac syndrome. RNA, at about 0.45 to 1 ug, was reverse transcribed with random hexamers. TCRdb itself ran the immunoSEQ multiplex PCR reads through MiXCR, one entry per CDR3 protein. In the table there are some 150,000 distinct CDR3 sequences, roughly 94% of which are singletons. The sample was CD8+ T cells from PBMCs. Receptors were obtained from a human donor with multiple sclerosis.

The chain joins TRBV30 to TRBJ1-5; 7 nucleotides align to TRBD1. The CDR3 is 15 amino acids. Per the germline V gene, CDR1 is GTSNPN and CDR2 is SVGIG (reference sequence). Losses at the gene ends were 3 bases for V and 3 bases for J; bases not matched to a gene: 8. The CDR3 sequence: CAWSEPDRVNQPQHF. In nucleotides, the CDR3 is TGTGCCTGGAGCGAACCCGACAGGGTCAATCAGCCCCAGCATTTT.

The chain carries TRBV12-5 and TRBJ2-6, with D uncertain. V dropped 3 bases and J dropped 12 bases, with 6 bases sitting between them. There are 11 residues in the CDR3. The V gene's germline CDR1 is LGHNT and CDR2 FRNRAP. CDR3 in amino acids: CASGFGTVLTF. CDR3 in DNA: TGTGCTAGTGGTTTTGGCACCGTCCTGACTTTC.

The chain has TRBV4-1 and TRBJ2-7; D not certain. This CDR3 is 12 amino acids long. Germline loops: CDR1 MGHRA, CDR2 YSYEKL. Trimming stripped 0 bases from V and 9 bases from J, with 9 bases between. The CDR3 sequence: CASSQDSGVQYF. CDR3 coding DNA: TGCGCCAGCAGCCAAGATTCCGGTGTGCAGTACTTC.

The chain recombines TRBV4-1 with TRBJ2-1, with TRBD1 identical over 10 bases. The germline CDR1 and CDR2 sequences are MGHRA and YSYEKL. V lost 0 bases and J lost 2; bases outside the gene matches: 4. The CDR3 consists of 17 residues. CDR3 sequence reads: CASSQDWTGGTYNEQFF. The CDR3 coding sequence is TGCGCCAGCAGCCAAGATTGGACAGGGGGAACCTACAATGAGCAGTTCTTC.

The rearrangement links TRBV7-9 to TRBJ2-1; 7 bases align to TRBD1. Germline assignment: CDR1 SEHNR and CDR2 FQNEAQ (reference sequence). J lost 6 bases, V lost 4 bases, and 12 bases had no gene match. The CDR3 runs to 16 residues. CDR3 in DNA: TGTGCCAGCAGCTCCCGGGACAGAATCCTTCTCAATGAGCAGTTCTTC. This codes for CASSSRDRILLNEQFF.

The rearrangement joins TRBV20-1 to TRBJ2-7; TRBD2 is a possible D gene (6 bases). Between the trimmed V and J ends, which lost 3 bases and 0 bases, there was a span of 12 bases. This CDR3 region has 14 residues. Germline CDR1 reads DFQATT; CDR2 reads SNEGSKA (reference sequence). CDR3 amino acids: CSASAYGSSYEQYF. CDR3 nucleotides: TGCAGTGCTAGTGCATACGGGAGCTCCTACGAGCAGTACTTC.

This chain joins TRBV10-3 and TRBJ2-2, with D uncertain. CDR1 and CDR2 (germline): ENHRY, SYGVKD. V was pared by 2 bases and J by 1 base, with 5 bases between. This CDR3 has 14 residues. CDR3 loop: CAISEGRNTGELFF. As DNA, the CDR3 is TGTGCCATCAGTGAGGGGCGGAACACCGGGGAGCTGTTTTTT.

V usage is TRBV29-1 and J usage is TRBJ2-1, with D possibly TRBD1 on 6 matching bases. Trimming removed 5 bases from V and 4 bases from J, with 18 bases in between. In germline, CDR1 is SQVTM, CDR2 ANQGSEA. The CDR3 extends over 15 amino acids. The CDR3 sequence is CSVRSFDRLYNEQFF. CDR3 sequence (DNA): TGCAGCGTTCGGAGTTTTGACAGGTTATACAATGAGCAGTTCTTC.

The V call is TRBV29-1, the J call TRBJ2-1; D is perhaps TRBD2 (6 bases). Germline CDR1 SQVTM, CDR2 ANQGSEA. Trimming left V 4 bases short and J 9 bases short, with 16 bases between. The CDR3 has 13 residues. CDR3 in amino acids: CSVGSGEEGEQFF. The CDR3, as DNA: TGCAGCGTTGGATCGGGGGAAGAAGGTGAGCAGTTCTTC.

As DNA, the CDR3 is TGTGCCAGCAGCGAAAGACTTCGGGACAGGGTCTACAATGAGCAGTTCTTC. It encodes CASSERLRDRVYNEQFF. This chain links TRBV2 with TRBJ2-1; TRBD1 matches at 9 bases. The CDR3 contains 17 residues. The junction had 12 bases not matched to a gene; V was cut back by 6 bases and J by 3 bases. Germline loops: CDR1 SNHLY, CDR2 FYNNEI.